Presented here are 6 T cell receptor beta chains from one specimen sequenced in a study of T cells in Graves' hyperthyroidism and ophthalmopathy. Amplification of TCR beta CDR3 regions used RNA as the template. Initially, a first-round RT-PCR of the TCR CDR3 employed the HTBI primer set. Each CDR3 protein is one row after TCRdb ran MiXCR on the multiplex PCR reads. The table lists hundreds of thousands of distinct CDR3 sequences, approximately 15% of them singletons. Material: blood. These receptors originate from a woman under 30 with Graves' hyperthyroidism.

V usage is TRBV7-6 and J usage is TRBJ2-2; TRBD2 matches at 10 bases. This CDR3 is built from 16 residues. The V segment lost 1 base and the J segment 4 bases; nucleotides outside the gene matches: 3. CDR1 and CDR2 from the germline V gene are SGHVS and FNYEAQ. The DNA for the CDR3 is TGTGCCAGCAGCTTAGTCCTAGCGGGAGTCACCGGGGAGCTGTTTTTT. The encoded protein is CASSLVLAGVTGELFF.

The chain employs TRBV19 and TRBJ2-7; 11 bases line up with TRBD2. Trimming removed 6 bases from V and 3 bases from J; junction bases left unmatched: 7. This CDR3 contains 15 residues. The germline V gene encodes CDR1 LNHDA and CDR2 SQIVND (reference sequence). The CDR3 loop reads CASRMTSGTLYEQYF. CDR3 nucleotides: TGTGCCAGTAGAATGACTAGCGGGACCCTCTACGAGCAGTACTTC.

The chain combines TRBV9 with TRBJ2-1; 11 bases are a match to TRBD1. The J segment lost 9 bases and the V segment lost 1 base, leaving 12 bases of the junction unmatched. Germline assignment: CDR1 SGDLS and CDR2 YYNGEE. The CDR3 sequence is 17 residues long. Here the CDR3 DNA reads TGTGCCAGCAGCGTATCCTCAGCCGGGACAGGGGGGTTTGAGCAGTTCTTC. Amino acid sequence: CASSVSSAGTGGFEQFF. Supplemented by reference TRBV9 and TRBJ2-1, the full variable domain reads DSGVTQTPKHLITATGQRVTLRCSPRSGDLSVYWYQQSLDQGLQFLIQYYNGEERAKGNILERFSAQQFPDLHSELNLSSLELGDSALYFCASSVSSAGTGGFEQFFGPGTRLTVL.

The chain is built from TRBV20-1 and TRBJ2-1, with 9 bases that match TRBD2. This CDR3 region has 18 residues. Germline V gene lookup returns CDR1 DFQATT and CDR2 SNEGSKA (reference sequence). V was clipped by 5 bases and J by 6 bases; unmatched bases: 20. CDR3: CSAHLGAGGVFLSNEQFF. The CDR3 DNA reads as TGCAGTGCTCATCTCGGGGCGGGAGGGGTCTTCCTTAGCAATGAGCAGTTCTTC.

The CDR3, as DNA: TGTGCCAGCGGGCCCCAGGGTGGGCAGTTCTTC. Translated, it gives CASGPQGGQFF. The V and J genes are TRBV6-1 and TRBJ2-1; D is possibly TRBD1 (5 bases). There are 11 residues in the CDR3. Germline CDR1 is MNHNS and CDR2 is SASEGT. V lost 8 bases and J lost 12, with 14 bases in between.

This clonotype showed up many times. The chain has TRBV2 and TRBJ2-1; D might be TRBD2 (6 bases). CDR3 length: 13 amino acids. The ends were cut back, 6 bases at V and 8 bases at J, with 14 bases in the middle. Germline values: CDR1 SNHLY, CDR2 FYNNEI. For the CDR3, the DNA is TGTGCCAGCAGAATCCCGGGGGTCGATGAGCAGTTCTTC. Encoded protein: CASRIPGVDEQFF.